This TCR beta chain comes out of a study of T cell clones after liver transplantation. Across the whole study: Apart from a few HCV-positive recipients, transplants were for non-autoimmune, non-viral reasons. Study findings and constraints: Migration into the graft, not deletion, may explain lost graft donor-reactive T cells. Conclusions were preliminary, with small, heterogeneous patient groups. Circulating graft-donor-reactive CD4 TCRbeta sequences fell significantly post-transplant in 5 of 8 subjects.

As concerns this clone: Its specificity is unknown.

The repertoire was sequenced with immunoSEQ multiplex PCR; TCRdb's copy has only in-frame clones and lacks some. In the table there are about 120,000 clones, 90% of which are singletons. This CDR3 spans 15 amino acids. V lost 7 bases and J 2 bases, leaving 17 bases between the germline ends. CDR1 is SNHLY and CDR2 is FYNNEI in the germline V gene. The material sequenced was CD4+ T cells from blood, taken 12 months after liver transplant. The clonotype was recovered from a human patient who received a liver transplant. The graft donor may have given rise to some T cells. The V call is TRBV2, the J call TRBJ2-5; TRBD2 might be the D (5 bases). Here the CDR3 reads CASKGESGAQETQYF. The CDR3 bases are TGTGCCAGCAAGGGTGAGAGCGGAGCGCAAGAGACCCAGTACTTC.